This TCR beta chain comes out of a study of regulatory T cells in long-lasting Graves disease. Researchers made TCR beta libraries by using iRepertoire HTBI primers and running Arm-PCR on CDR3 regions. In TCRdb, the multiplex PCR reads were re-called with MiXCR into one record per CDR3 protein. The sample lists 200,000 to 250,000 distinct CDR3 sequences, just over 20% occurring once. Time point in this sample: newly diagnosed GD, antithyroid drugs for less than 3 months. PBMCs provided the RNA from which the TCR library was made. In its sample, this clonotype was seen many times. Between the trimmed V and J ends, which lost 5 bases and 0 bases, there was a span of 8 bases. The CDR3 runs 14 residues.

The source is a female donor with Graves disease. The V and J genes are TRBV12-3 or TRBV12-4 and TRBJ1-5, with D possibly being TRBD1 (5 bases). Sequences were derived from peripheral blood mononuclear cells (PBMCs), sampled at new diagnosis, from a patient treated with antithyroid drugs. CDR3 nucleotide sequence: TGTGCCAGCAGTGGAGACAGTAGCAATCAGCCCCAGCATTTT. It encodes CASSGDSSNQPQHF.